This T cell receptor beta chain comes out of a study of shared clonotypes between healthy human individuals. In regard to this clone: Its antigen remains unknown.

Sequencing was performed with immunoSEQ multiplex PCR; in TCRdb, only in-frame clones are kept and a portion is missing. Here the sample spans under 1,900,000 clones, around 98.5% being singletons. Study findings and constraints: Limitation of the genetic and exposure-history diversity represented came from the few donors.

Germline loops: CDR1 SGDLS, CDR2 YYNGEE. The ends lost 2 bases at V and 0 bases at J; junction bases unmatched: 7. There are 17 residues in the CDR3. Specimen: naive CD4+ T cells sorted from blood. Stated subset: CD45RA+ positively selected. The sequence came from a man younger than 40 in good health. The chain joins TRBV9 to TRBJ2-5; TRBD1 matches 10 bases. CDR3 region: CASSVGRGQGYQETQYF. CDR3 DNA: TGTGCCAGCAGCGTCGGGCGGGGACAGGGGTACCAAGAGACCCAGTACTTC. The whole variable domain, remainder taken from reference TRBV9 and TRBJ2-5, is DSGVTQTPKHLITATGQRVTLRCSPRSGDLSVYWYQQSLDQGLQFLIQYYNGEERAKGNILERFSAQQFPDLHSELNLSSLELGDSALYFCASSVGRGQGYQETQYFGPGTRLLVL.